This TCR beta chain was found in a study of cytomegalovirus exposure and HLA in healthy donors. Study-wide findings and caveats: The study labeled 150 to 200 TCR beta chains cytomegalovirus-associated. Indistinguishability led to the exclusion of some V segments, TRBV6-2 and TRBV6-3 included. Reported performance of the classifier showed diagnosis of cytomegalovirus status with high specificity and sensitivity. In an earlier analysis, productive rearrangement rates for most beta V segments clustered near 87% or 30%.

On this clone itself: No antigen is known for it.

The PCR ran on 60 Vbeta and 13 Jbeta primers. The data were produced by immunoSEQ multiplex PCR, yet TCRdb's version contains in-frame clones alone and is incomplete. The sample lists 74,000 or so clones, 68% seen once, with roughly 1.9% in the top ten. V shed 5 bases, J shed 3 bases, and the junction held 5 bases outside the gene matches. The germline V gene has CDR1 SEHNR and CDR2 FQNEAQ (reference sequence). The CDR3 spans 14 residues. The material sequenced was PBMCs. The TCR originated in a woman between 25 and 40 years old in good health and CMV-seronegative. The gene calls are TRBV7-9 and TRBJ2-3, with 7 bases fitting TRBD2. CDR3 residues: CASSRDYGTDTQYF. The CDR3 region has the DNA TGTGCCAGCAGCCGGGACTATGGGACAGATACGCAGTATTTT.